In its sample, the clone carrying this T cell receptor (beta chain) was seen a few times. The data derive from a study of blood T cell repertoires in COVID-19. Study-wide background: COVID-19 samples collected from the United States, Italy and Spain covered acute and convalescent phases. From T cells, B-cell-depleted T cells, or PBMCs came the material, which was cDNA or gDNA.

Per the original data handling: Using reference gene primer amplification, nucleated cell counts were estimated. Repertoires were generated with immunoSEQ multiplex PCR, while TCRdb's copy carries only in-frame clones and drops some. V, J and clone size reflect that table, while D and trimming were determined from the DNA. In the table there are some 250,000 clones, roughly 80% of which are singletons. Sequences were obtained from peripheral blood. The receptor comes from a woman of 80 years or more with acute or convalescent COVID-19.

Written as DNA, the CDR3 is TGTGCCAGCAGTGAAATAAGCTTTGGACAGGGGAGGAATTCACCCCTCCACTTT. This encodes CASSEISFGQGRNSPLHF. This chain joins TRBV2 and TRBJ1-6; 9 nucleotides align to TRBD1. CDR1 SNHLY and CDR2 FYNNEI come from the germline V gene. J gave up 7 bases and V 2 bases, and 12 bases lay outside the gene matches. The CDR3 contains 18 residues.